The entry that follows covers one TCR beta chain sequence. This CDR3 spans 14 amino acids. The V and J ends lost 4 bases and 7 bases respectively, with 11 bases between them. Germline V lookup: CDR1 SNHLY, CDR2 FYNNEI. Residents of 24 US areas, aged roughly 18 to 89 years, made up the participants. Participants had their cohort set by participant-reported clinical history. These data are taken from a study of blood T cell repertoires in COVID-19. The wider study: Some COVID-19 samples were acute and others convalescent; all came from the United States, Italy and Spain.

The authors' processing: For nucleated cells, counts were estimated from reference gene primer amplification. Assay: immunoSEQ multiplex PCR; the TCRdb copy retains only in-frame clones and omits some. V, J and clone size are taken as reported in that table, and D and trimming were inferred from the DNA itself. Among a few hundred thousand clones listed, just under 90% were seen once. Sample: PBMCs or T cells enriched from blood (not recorded which). This receptor was obtained from a woman aged 45-59 years who had recovered from COVID-19. This rearrangement joins TRBV2 to TRBJ1-6; D might be TRBD1 (5 bases). CDR3 loop: CASSGQRGNSPLHF. CDR3 sequence (DNA): TGTGCCAGCAGTGGACAGCGGGGGAATTCACCCCTCCACTTT.